Detailed here is one T cell receptor beta chain. The antigen is not known. The assay was carried out at the deep level. Sorted subsets were amplified in replicate PCRs using about 200 ng DNA, about 30,000 T cell genomes. Sequenced by immunoSEQ multiplex PCR; TCRdb stores in-frame clones only, minus some. Among some 630,000 clones listed, approximately 96% were seen once. Positively selected for CCR7, the CD45RO-negative cells used as naive CD8 cells excluded terminally differentiated effector memory CD45RA+ cells. Donors were Caucasian adults residing in Nashville, Tennessee, USA. The sample is drawn from a study of shared clonotypes between healthy human individuals. Study-wide findings and caveats: Blood alone was sampled, and tissue repertoires likely differ.

The V gene lost 0 bases and the J gene lost 3 bases, with 9 bases spanning the gap. This CDR3 spans 15 amino acids. Germline V gene data show CDR1 as MGHRA and CDR2 as YSYEKL. This sequence was found in a woman between 25 and 40 years old in good health. The gene calls are TRBV4-1 and TRBJ2-1; TRBD1 is a possible D gene (6 bases). The sample consisted of naive CD8+ T cells sorted from blood. CDR3 nucleotides: TGCGCCAGCAGCCAAGATACGGACAGCTACAATGAGCAGTTCTTC. Its translation: CASSQDTDSYNEQFF.